This TCR beta chain was recorded in a study of blood T cell repertoires in COVID-19. Across the whole study: COVID-19 samples, acute and convalescent, were from the United States, Italy and Spain. T cells, B-cell-depleted T cells, or PBMCs supplied cDNA or gDNA.

As originally analysed: Estimation of nucleated cell counts relied on the amplification of reference gene primers. Assay: immunoSEQ multiplex PCR; the TCRdb copy retains only in-frame clones and omits some. V, J and clone size derive from that table, while D and trimming were established from the DNA sequence. The data contain under 95,000 clones, just over 90% of them seen just once; the ten biggest clones take up roughly 3.9%. This CDR3 region has 15 residues. V was cut by 5 bases and J by 1 base, with 14 bases left in between. Germline lookup yields CDR1 SGHTA and CDR2 FQGTGA. The TCR was taken from a woman aged 50 to 60 in a cohort sampled during active COVID-19. The chain links TRBV7-3 to TRBJ1-1; a possible D gene is TRBD1 (5 bases). Sequenced sample: peripheral blood. The CDR3 spells CASSLFPTGNTEAFF. CDR3 in DNA: TGTGCCAGCAGCCTATTTCCTACAGGGAACACTGAAGCTTTCTTT. The full variable domain, completed using reference TRBV7-3 and TRBJ1-1, is GAGVSQTPSNKVTEKGKYVELRCDPISGHTALYWYRQSLGQGPEFLIYFQGTGAADDSGLPNDRFFAVRPEGSVSTLKIQRTERGDSAVYLCASSLFPTGNTEAFFGQGTRLTVV.